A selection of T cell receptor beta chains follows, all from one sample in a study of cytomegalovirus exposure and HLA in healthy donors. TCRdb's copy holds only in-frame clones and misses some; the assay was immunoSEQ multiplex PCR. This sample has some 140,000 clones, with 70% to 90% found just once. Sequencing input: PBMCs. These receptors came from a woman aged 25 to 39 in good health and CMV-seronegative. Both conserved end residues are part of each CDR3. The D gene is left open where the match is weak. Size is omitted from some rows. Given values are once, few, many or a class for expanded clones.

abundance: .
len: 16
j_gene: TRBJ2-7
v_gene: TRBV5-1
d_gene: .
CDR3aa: CASSGGMGEADYEQYF
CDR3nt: TGCGCCAGCAGCGGGGGTATGGGGGAGGCGGACTACGAGCAGTACTTC

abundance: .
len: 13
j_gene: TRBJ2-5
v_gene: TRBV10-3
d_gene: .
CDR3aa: CAISESAIRTQYF
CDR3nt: TGTGCCATCAGTGAGTCGGCCATTCGGACCCAGTACTTC

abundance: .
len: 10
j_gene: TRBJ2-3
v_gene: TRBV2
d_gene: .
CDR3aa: CASIHDTQYF
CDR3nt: TGTGCCAGCATCCATGATACGCAGTATTTT

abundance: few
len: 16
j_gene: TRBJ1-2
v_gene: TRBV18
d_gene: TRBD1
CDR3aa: CASSPPPGGIENGYTF
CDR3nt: TGTGCCAGCTCACCACCTCCAGGGGGCATTGAGAATGGCTACACCTTC

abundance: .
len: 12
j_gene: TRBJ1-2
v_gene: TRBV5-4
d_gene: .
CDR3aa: CASSAENYGYTF
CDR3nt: TGTGCCAGCAGCGCCGAGAACTATGGCTACACCTTC

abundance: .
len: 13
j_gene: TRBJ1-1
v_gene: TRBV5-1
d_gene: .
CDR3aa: CASSFNEDTEAFF
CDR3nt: TGCGCCAGCAGCTTCAACGAGGACACTGAAGCTTTCTTT

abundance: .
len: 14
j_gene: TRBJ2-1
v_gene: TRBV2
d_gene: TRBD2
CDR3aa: CASSRGGEFNEQFF
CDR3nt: TGTGCCAGCAGTCGGGGGGGGGAGTTCAATGAGCAGTTCTTC

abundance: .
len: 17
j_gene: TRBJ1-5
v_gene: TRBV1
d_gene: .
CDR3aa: CTSSQDRDSDSNQPQHF
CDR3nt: TGCACCAGCAGCCAAGATCGCGACAGCGATAGCAATCAGCCCCAGCATTTT

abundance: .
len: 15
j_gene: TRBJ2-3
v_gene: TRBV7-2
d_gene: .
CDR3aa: CASSLAGLATDTQYF
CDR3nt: TGTGCCAGCAGCTTAGCAGGGCTAGCCACAGATACGCAGTATTTT

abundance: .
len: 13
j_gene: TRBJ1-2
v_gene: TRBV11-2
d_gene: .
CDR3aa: CASSLSGSYGYTF
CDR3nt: TGTGCCAGCAGCTTATCGGGGAGCTATGGCTACACCTTC

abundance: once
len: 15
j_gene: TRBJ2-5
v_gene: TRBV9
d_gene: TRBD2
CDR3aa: CASSTEGLAWETQYF
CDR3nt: TGTGCCAGCAGCACAGAAGGACTAGCGTGGGAGACCCAGTACTTC

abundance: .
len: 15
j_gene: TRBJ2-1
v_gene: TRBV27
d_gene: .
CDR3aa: CASSLKLEGYNEQFF
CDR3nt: TGTGCCAGCAGTTTAAAGTTGGAGGGGTACAATGAGCAGTTCTTC

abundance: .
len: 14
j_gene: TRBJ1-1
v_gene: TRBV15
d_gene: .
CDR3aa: CATSTWGGRLRAFF
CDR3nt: TGTGCCACCAGCACCTGGGGAGGCCGGCTAAGGGCTTTCTTT

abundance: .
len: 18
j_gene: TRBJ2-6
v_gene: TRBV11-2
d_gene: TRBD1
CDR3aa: CASSLNRGVRSGANVLTF
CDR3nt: TGTGCCAGCAGCCTAAACAGGGGGGTACGGTCTGGGGCCAACGTCCTGACTTTC

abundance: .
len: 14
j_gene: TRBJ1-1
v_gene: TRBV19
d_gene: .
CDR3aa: CASTPGPVNTEAFF
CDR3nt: TGTGCCAGTACCCCAGGTCCTGTGAACACTGAAGCTTTCTTT

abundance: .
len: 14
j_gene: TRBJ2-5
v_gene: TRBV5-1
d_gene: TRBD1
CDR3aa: CASSATGGEETQYF
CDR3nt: TGCGCCAGCAGCGCGACAGGGGGCGAGGAGACCCAGTACTTC

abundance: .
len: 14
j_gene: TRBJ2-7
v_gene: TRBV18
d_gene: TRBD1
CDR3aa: CASSPTQGAQEQYF
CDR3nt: TGTGCCAGCTCACCCACACAGGGGGCTCAAGAGCAGTACTTC

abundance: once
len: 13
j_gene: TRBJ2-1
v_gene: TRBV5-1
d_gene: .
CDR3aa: CASRQTPYNEQFF
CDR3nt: TGCGCCAGCCGACAGACCCCCTACAATGAGCAGTTCTTC

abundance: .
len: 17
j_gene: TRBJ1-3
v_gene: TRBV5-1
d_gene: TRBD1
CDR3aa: CASSYEPLQGSGNTIYF
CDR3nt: TGCGCCAGCAGCTACGAACCGCTACAGGGGTCTGGAAACACCATATATTTT

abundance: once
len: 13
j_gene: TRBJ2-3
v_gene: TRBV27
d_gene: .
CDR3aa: CASSFVSTDTQYF
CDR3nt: TGTGCCAGCAGTTTCGTTAGCACAGATACGCAGTATTTT

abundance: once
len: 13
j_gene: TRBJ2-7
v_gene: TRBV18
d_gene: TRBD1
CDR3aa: CASSPQGDYEQYF
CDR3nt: TGTGCCAGCTCACCCCAGGGGGACTACGAGCAGTACTTC

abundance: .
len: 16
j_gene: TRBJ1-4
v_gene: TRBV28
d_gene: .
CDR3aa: CASSLAGKATNEKLFF
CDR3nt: TGTGCCAGCAGTTTAGCCGGGAAAGCAACTAATGAAAAACTGTTTTTT

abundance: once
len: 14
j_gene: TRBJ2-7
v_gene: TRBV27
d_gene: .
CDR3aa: CASSLSRDSYEQYF
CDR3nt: TGTGCCAGCAGTTTATCTCGGGACTCATACGAGCAGTACTTC

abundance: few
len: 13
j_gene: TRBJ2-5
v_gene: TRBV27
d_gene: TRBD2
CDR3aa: CASSLTSERTQYF
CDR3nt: TGTGCCAGCAGTCTCACTAGCGAGAGGACCCAGTACTTC

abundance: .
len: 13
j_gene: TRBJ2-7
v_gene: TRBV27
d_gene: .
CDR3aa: CASSRTDQYEQYF
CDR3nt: TGTGCCAGCAGTCGGACAGACCAATACGAGCAGTACTTC

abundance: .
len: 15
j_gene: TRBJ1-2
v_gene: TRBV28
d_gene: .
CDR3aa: CASSSHGRSNYGYTF
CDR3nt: TGTGCCAGCAGTTCCCATGGGAGGTCTAACTATGGCTACACCTTC

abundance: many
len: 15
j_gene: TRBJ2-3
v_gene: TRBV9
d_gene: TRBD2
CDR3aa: CASSVLASGGDTQYF
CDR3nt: TGTGCCAGCAGCGTATTGGCTAGCGGGGGGGATACGCAGTATTTT

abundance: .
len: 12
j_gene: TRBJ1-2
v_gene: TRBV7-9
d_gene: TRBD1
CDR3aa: CASSRDSLLYTF
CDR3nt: TGTGCCAGCAGCCGGGACAGTCTCCTCTACACCTTC

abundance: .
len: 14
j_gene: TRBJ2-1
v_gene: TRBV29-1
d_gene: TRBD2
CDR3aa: CSVARPGGPNEQFF
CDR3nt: TGCAGCGTCGCGCGTCCGGGGGGGCCGAATGAGCAGTTCTTC

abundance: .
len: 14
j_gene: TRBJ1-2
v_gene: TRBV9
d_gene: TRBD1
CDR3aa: CASSPQPTGGGYTF
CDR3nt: TGTGCCAGCAGCCCCCAACCTACAGGGGGTGGCTACACCTTC

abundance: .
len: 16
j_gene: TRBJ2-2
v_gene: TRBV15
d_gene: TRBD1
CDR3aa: CATSRGGTGGAGELFF
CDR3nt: TGTGCCACCAGCAGGGGGGGGACAGGGGGAGCCGGGGAGCTGTTTTTT

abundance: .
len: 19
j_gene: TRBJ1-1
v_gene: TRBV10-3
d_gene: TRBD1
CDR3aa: CAIQGLTAGTGPVNTEAFF
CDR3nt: TGTGCCATTCAAGGGTTGACAGCTGGGACAGGACCTGTGAACACTGAAGCTTTCTTT

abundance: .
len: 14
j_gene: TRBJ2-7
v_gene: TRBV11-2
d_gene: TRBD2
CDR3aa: CASSFVSGNYEQYF
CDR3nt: TGTGCCAGCAGCTTTGTGAGCGGGAACTACGAGCAGTACTTC

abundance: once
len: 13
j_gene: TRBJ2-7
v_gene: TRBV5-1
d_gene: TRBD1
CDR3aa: CASTPGQNYEQYF
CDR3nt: TGCGCCAGCACCCCGGGACAGAACTACGAGCAGTACTTC

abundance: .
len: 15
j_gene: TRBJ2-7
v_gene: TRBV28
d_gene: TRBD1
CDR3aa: CASRTGAAGGYEQYF
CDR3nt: TGTGCCAGCAGAACAGGGGCCGCCGGAGGATACGAGCAGTACTTC

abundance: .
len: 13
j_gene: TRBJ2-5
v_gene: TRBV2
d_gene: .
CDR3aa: CASRGGLGGPQYF
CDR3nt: TGTGCCAGCAGGGGAGGTCTGGGTGGACCCCAGTACTTC

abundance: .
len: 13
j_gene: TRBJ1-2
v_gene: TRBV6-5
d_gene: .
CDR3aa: CASSPRENYGYTF
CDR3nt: TGTGCCAGCAGTCCCCGAGAAAACTATGGCTACACCTTC